The 16 T cell receptor beta chains given below trace back to one sample, sequenced in a study of control samples from healthy donors and cancer patients. Clones were read by immunoSEQ multiplex PCR, and TCRdb kept only the in-frame ones, dropping some. Counted here are approximately 150,000 clones, around 92% occurring once; the ten biggest clones make up 3.2%. The sequenced material came from blood. These receptors all come from a man younger than 40 in good health.

V is TRBV27 and J is TRBJ1-2; D is undetermined. Trimming cost V 8 bases and J 2 bases, with 15 bases left between them. The germline gives CDR1 MNHEY, CDR2 SMNVEV (reference sequence). The CDR3 runs 14 residues. The DNA for the CDR3 is TGTGCCAGCGGACCCTTGACGGTAAACTATGGCTACACCTTC. It encodes CASGPLTVNYGYTF.

This rearrangement joins TRBV7-2 to TRBJ1-2; D gene uncertain. From germline, CDR1 is SGHTA and CDR2 FQGNSA. Trimming shortened V by 1 base and J by 4 bases, and 7 bases separated the two germline ends. CDR3 length: 13 amino acids. CDR3 sequence: CASSLGGVYGYTF. The CDR3 DNA sequence: TGTGCCAGCAGCTTAGGTGGGGTCTATGGCTACACCTTC.

The V call is TRBV5-6, the J call TRBJ1-1; D is ambiguous. CDR3 length equals 14 residues. From germline, CDR1 is SGHDT and CDR2 YYEEEE. Trimming shortened V by 1 base and J by 4 bases, and 11 bases separated the two germline ends. Written as DNA, the CDR3 is TGTGCCAGCAGCTTGAACAGTTTAGTCACTGAAGCTTTCTTT. This sequence encodes CASSLNSLVTEAFF.

The rearrangement links TRBV5-5 to TRBJ2-2; perhaps TRBD1 as D (6 bases). CDR1 is SGHKS and CDR2 is YYEKEE in the germline V gene (reference sequence). The CDR3 extends over 20 amino acids. V lost 2 bases, J lost 9 bases, and 32 bases lay in between. CDR3 sequence (DNA): TGTGCCAGCAGCTTCGATATGGACAGACGAATCTCCAGGGGTTTCCGGGAGCTGTTTTTT. It is translated as CASSFDMDRRISRGFRELFF.

CDR3 in amino acids: CASSLDGVGYTF. Written as DNA, the CDR3 is TGTGCCAGCAGCTTAGATGGGGTCGGCTACACCTTC. The V call is TRBV11-2, the J call TRBJ1-2; D not resolved. The CDR3 extends over 12 amino acids. V dropped 0 bases and J dropped 8 bases, with 7 bases sitting between them. Germline loops: CDR1 SGHAT, CDR2 FQNNGV.

The chain combines TRBV12-3 or TRBV12-4 with TRBJ2-2; no clear D. The V end lost 7 bases, the J end lost 2 bases, and 8 bases lay between the germline ends. The CDR3 extends over 13 amino acids. The CDR3 reads CASTPGNTGELFF. DNA for the CDR3: TGTGCCAGCACTCCTGGCAACACCGGGGAGCTGTTTTTT.

The J gene is TRBJ2-7, the V gene TRBV2; possibly TRBD1 or TRBD2 for D (5 bases each). V shed 5 bases and J shed 5 bases, with 19 bases lying between them. Germline assignment: CDR1 SNHLY and CDR2 FYNNEI. The CDR3 is made up of 15 amino acids. In DNA, the CDR3 is TGTGCCAGCAGTACCCGGGACGGACCTCTAGACGAGCAGTACTTC. Amino acids: CASSTRDGPLDEQYF.

For the CDR3, the DNA is TGTGCCAGCAGCTTAGGTGTCACTGAAGCTTTCTTT. Translated, it gives CASSLGVTEAFF. This chain joins TRBV7-9 and TRBJ1-1; unclear D gene. The V gene's germline CDR1 is SEHNR and CDR2 FQNEAQ (reference sequence). The CDR3 runs to 12 residues. With 1 base removed from V and 4 bases from J, the gap between germline ends came to 4 bases.

This chain connects TRBV4-2 to TRBJ1-1; D may be TRBD1 (5 bases). Deletions cut 5 bases from V and 1 base from J, with 14 bases between. The germline gives CDR1 LGHNA, CDR2 YNFKEQ. CDR3 length: 15 amino acids. The CDR3 loop reads CASSSDYTGNTEAFF. CDR3 in DNA: TGTGCCAGCAGCTCCGACTACACAGGGAACACTGAAGCTTTCTTT.

This chain links TRBV6-1 with TRBJ1-2; D is perhaps TRBD1 (6 bases). V lost 4 bases to trimming and J lost 6 bases, with 21 bases between them. CDR3 length equals 16 residues. Germline CDR1 MNHNS, CDR2 SASEGT. CDR3 in amino acids: CASSVLRGAVVDGYTF. The CDR3, as DNA: TGTGCCAGCAGTGTCCTAAGGGGGGCGGTTGTTGATGGCTACACCTTC.

The chain uses TRBV28 and TRBJ1-5; 7 nucleotides line up with TRBD1. This CDR3 spans 15 amino acids. The germline CDR1 and CDR2 sequences are MDHEN and SYDVKM. Losses at the gene ends were 3 bases for V and 6 bases for J; bases not matched to a gene: 8. CDR3 bases: TGTGCCAGCAGTTTCCGGAACAGGGGCCCTCAGCCCCAGCATTTT. This translates into CASSFRNRGPQPQHF.

This clone was counted between two and nine times. The CDR3 DNA reads TGTGCCAGCAGCCAAAGTCGGACAGGCCATCAGCCCCAGCATTTT. Its protein product is CASSQSRTGHQPQHF. The chain recombines TRBV16 with TRBJ1-5; TRBD1 aligns across 7 bases. V lost 2 bases and J lost 5; bases outside the gene matches: 6. Per germline, CDR1 KGHSY and CDR2 FQNENV. The CDR3 has 15 residues.

CDR3 bases: TGTGCCAGCAGCGTAGAACTAGCGGGGGCCGAGCAGTACTTC. It specifies CASSVELAGAEQYF. V is TRBV9 and J is TRBJ2-7, with TRBD2 identical over 11 bases. The V gene's germline CDR1 is SGDLS and CDR2 YYNGEE. This CDR3 is built from 14 residues. With 0 bases clipped from V and 6 bases from J, the junction kept 2 bases outside the gene matches.

The DNA for the CDR3 is TGCAGCGTCGGGACGATGGGGGGGGACTATGGCTACACCTTC. Translated, it gives CSVGTMGGDYGYTF. The gene calls are TRBV29-1 and TRBJ1-2; D might be TRBD1 (5 bases). This CDR3 is built from 14 residues. The germline CDR1 and CDR2 sequences are SQVTM and ANQGSEA. Between the trimmed V and J ends, which lost 6 bases and 3 bases, there was a span of 17 bases.

This chain links TRBV11-2 with TRBJ2-3; 9 bases are a match to TRBD2. With V trimmed by 0 bases and J by 1 base, 5 bases remained unmatched. The CDR3 is 17 amino acids. Germline CDR1 reads SGHAT; CDR2 reads FQNNGV. The CDR3 loop reads CASSLDRLAVGTDTQYF. For the CDR3, the DNA is TGTGCCAGCAGCTTAGATCGACTAGCGGTGGGCACAGATACGCAGTATTTT.

The V call is TRBV29-1, the J call TRBJ1-1; D is undetermined. V was clipped by 3 bases and J by 1 base, with 6 bases between them. CDR3 length: 12 amino acids. Germline values: CDR1 SQVTM, CDR2 ANQGSEA. The CDR3 DNA reads TGCAGCGTTGAGCCGACGAACACTGAAGCTTTCTTT. It encodes CSVEPTNTEAFF. Full variable domain (outside the CDR3, taken from reference TRBV29-1 and TRBJ1-1): SAVISQKPSRDICQRGTSLTIQCQVDSQVTMMFWYRQQPGQSLTLIATANQGSEATYESGFVIDKFPISRPNLTFSTLTVSNMSPEDSSIYLCSVEPTNTEAFFGQGTRLTVV.